This T cell receptor beta chain was profiled in a study of shared clonotypes between healthy human individuals. Study in general: Three men and two women, aged 18 to 49, were donors.

Trimming took off 3 bases at V and 7 bases at J, with 4 bases between the two ends. The CDR3 covers 11 residues. Germline loops: CDR1 LNHDA, CDR2 SQIVND (reference sequence). Unsorted PBMC samples were amplified in replicate PCRs containing roughly 300 ng DNA, 25,000 to 35,000 T cell genomes. Sequencing used immunoSEQ multiplex PCR; TCRdb keeps in-frame clones, though not all of them. The table includes about 470,000 clones, 75% to 85% detected once. Sequencing was performed on PBMCs. The rearrangement joins TRBV19 to TRBJ2-4; D is ambiguous. The clonotype comes from a woman aged 35 to 49 in good health. Some clones in this sample may be carry-over from other donors' samples. Written as DNA, the CDR3 is TGTGCCAGTAGTATTGGGAACATTCAGTACTTC. Residues: CASSIGNIQYF.